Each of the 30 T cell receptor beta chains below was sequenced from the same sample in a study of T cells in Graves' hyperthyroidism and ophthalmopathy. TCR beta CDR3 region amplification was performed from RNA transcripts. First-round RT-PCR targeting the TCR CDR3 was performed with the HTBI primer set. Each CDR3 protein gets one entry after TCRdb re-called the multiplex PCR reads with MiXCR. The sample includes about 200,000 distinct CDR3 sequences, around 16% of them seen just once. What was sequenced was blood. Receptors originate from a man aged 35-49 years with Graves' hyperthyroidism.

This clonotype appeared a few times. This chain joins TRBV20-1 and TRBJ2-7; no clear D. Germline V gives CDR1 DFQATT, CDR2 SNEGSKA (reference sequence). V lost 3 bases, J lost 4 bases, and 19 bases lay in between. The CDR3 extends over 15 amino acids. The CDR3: CSARVYSSGKYEQYF. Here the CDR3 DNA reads TGCAGTGCTAGGGTCTACAGTTCAGGAAAGTACGAGCAGTACTTC.

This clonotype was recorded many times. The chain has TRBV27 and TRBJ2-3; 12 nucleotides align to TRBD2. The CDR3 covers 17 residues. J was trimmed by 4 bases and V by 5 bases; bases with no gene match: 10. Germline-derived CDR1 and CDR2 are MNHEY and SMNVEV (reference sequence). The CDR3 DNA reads TGTGCCAGCAGTACGAAGACTAGCGGGAGAAGCCCAGATACGCAGTATTTT. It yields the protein CASSTKTSGRSPDTQYF.

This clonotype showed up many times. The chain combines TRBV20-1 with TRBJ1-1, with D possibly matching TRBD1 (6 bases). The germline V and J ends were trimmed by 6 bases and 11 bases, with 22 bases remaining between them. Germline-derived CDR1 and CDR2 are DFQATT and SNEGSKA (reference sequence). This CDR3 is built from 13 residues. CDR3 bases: TGCAGTGCCCATCTCCGGGACACTTTGGCCGCTTTCTTT. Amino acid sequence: CSAHLRDTLAAFF.

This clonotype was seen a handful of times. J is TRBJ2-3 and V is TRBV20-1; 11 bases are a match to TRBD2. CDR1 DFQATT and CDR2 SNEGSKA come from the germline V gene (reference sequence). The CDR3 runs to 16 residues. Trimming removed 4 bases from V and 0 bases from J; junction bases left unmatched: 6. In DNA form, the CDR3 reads TGCAGTGCTAATACCGGGACTAGCGGTAGCACAGATACGCAGTATTTT. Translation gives CSANTGTSGSTDTQYF.

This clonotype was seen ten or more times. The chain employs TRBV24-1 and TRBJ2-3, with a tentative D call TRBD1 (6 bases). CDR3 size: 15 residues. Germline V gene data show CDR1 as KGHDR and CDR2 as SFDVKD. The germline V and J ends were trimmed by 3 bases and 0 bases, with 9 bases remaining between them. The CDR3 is CATSDPGHSTDTQYF. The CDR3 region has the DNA TGTGCCACCAGTGATCCGGGACACAGCACAGATACGCAGTATTTT.

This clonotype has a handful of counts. DNA of the CDR3: TGTGCCAGCAGCGCACCGGATGGCTACACCTTC. It specifies CASSAPDGYTF. The chain links TRBV9 to TRBJ1-2, with unresolved D. In germline, CDR1 is SGDLS, CDR2 YYNGEE. The CDR3 has 11 residues. V dropped 3 bases and J dropped 6 bases, with 6 bases sitting between them. Full variable domain (outside the CDR3, taken from reference TRBV9 and TRBJ1-2): DSGVTQTPKHLITATGQRVTLRCSPRSGDLSVYWYQQSLDQGLQFLIQYYNGEERAKGNILERFSAQQFPDLHSELNLSSLELGDSALYFCASSAPDGYTFGSGTRLTVV.

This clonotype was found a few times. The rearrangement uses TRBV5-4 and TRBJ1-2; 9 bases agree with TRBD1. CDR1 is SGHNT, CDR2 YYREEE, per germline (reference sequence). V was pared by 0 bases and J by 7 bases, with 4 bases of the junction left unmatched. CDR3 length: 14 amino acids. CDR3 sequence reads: CASSLEQGAIGYTF. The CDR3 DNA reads TGTGCCAGCAGCTTGGAACAGGGGGCGATTGGCTACACCTTC.

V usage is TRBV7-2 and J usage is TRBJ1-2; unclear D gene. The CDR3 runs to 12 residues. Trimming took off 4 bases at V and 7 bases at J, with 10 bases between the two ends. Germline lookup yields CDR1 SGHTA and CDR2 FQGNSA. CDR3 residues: CASSSPASGYTF. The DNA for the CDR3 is TGTGCCAGCAGCTCCCCAGCAAGTGGCTACACCTTC.

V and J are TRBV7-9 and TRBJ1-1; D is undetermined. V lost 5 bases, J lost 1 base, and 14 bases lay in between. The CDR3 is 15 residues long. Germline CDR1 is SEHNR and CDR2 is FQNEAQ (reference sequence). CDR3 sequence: CASSPLARKNTEAFF. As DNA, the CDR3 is TGTGCCAGCAGCCCCCTTGCCCGCAAGAACACTGAAGCTTTCTTT.

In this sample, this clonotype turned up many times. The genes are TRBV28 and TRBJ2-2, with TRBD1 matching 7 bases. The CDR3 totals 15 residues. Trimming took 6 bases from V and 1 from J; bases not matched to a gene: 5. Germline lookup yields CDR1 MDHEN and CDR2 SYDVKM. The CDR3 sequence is CASRPGQVNTGELFF. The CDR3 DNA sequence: TGTGCCAGCAGGCCCGGACAGGTGAACACCGGGGAGCTGTTTTTT.

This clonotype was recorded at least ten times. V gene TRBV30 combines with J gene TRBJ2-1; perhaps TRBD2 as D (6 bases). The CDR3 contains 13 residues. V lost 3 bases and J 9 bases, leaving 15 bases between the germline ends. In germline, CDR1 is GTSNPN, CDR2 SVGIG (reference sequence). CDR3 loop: CAWSRDSRGEQFF. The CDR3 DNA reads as TGTGCCTGGAGCAGGGACTCCCGGGGTGAGCAGTTCTTC.

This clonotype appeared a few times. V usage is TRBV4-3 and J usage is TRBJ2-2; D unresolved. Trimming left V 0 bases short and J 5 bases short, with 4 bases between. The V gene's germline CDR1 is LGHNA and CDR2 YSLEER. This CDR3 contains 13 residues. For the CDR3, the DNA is TGCGCCAGCAGCCAAGACGGGACCGGGGAGCTGTTTTTT. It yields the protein CASSQDGTGELFF.

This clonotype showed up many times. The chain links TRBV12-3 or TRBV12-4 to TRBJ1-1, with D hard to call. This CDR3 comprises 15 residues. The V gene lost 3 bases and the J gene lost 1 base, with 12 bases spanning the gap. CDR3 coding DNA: TGTGCCAGCAGTTTGACCGGACGGCGGAACACTGAAGCTTTCTTT. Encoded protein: CASSLTGRRNTEAFF.

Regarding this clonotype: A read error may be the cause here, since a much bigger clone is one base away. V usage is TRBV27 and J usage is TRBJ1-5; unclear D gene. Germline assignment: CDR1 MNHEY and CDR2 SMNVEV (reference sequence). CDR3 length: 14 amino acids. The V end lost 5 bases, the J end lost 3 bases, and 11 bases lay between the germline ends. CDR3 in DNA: TGTGCCAGCAGTCCCCGGGCCCACAATCAGCCCCAGCATTTT. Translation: CASSPRAHNQPQHF.

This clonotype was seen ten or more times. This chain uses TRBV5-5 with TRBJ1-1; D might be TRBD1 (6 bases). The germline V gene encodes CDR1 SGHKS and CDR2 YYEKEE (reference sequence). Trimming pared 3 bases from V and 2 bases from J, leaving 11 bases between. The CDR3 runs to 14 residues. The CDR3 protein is CASSSTGTNTEAFF. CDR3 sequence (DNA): TGTGCCAGCAGCTCAACAGGGACCAACACTGAAGCTTTCTTT.

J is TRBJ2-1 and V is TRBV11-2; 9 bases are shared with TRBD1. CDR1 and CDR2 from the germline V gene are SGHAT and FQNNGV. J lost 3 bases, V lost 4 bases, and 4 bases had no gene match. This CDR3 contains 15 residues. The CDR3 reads CASSSGTGHYNEQFF. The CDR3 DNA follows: TGTGCCAGCAGCTCCGGGACAGGGCACTACAATGAGCAGTTCTTC. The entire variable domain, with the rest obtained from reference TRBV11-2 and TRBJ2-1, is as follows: EAGVAQSPRYKIIEKRQSVAFWCNPISGHATLYWYQQILGQGPKLLIQFQNNGVVDDSQLPKDRFSAERLKGVDSTLKIQPAKLEDSAVYLCASSSGTGHYNEQFFGPGTRLTVL.

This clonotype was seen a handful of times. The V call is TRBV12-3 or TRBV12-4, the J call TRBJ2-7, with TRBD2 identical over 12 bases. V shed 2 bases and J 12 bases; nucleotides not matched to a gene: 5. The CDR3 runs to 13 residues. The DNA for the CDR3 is TGTGCCAGCAGTTTAAGTCTAGCGGGGGGGCCGTACTTC. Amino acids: CASSLSLAGGPYF.

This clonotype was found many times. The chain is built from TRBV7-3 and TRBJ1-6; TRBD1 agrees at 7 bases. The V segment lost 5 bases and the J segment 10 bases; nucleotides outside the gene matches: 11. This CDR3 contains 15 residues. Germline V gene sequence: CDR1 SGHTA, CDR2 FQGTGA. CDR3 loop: CASSPQGGSGSPLHF. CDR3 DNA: TGTGCCAGCAGCCCCCAGGGGGGTAGTGGATCACCCCTCCACTTT.

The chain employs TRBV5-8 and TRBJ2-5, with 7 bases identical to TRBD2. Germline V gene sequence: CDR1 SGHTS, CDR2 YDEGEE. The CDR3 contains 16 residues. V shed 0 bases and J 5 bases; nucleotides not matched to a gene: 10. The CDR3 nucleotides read TGTGCCAGCAGCTTGGTGTGGAGCGGGGCGGGGGAGACCCAGTACTTC. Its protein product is CASSLVWSGAGETQYF.

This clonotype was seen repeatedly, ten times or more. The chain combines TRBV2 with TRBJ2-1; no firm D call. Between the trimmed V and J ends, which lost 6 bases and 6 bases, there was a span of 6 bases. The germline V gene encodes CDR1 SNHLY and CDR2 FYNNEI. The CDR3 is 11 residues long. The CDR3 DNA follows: TGTGCCAGCAGCAACAGCAATGAGCAGTTCTTC. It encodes CASSNSNEQFF.

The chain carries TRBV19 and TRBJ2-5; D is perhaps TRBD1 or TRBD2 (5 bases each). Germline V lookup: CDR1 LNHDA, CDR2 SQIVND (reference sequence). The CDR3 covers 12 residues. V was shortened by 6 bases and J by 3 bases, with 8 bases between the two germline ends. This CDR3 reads CASSMGEETQYF. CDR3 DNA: TGTGCCAGTAGCATGGGGGAAGAGACCCAGTACTTC. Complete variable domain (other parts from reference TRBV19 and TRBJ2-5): DGGITQSPKYLFRKEGQNVTLSCEQNLNHDAMYWYRQDPGQGLRLIYYSQIVNDFQKGDIAEGYSVSREKKESFPLTVTSAQKNPTAFYLCASSMGEETQYFGPGTRLLVL.

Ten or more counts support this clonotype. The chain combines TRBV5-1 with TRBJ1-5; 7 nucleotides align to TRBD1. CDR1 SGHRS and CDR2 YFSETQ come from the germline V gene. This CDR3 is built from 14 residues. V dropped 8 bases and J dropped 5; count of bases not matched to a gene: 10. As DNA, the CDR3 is TGCGCCAGAGCGGGGACAGTCGTCTATCAGCCCCAGCATTTT. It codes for CARAGTVVYQPQHF.

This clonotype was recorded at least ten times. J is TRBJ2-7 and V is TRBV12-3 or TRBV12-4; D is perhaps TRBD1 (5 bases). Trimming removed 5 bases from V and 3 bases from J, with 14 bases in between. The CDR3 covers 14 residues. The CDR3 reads CASSHRRLYYEQYF. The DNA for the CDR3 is TGTGCCAGCAGTCACAGGCGGCTTTACTACGAGCAGTACTTC.

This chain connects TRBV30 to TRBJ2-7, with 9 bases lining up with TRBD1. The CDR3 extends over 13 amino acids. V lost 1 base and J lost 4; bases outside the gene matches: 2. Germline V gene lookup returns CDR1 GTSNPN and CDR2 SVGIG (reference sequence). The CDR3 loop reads CAWSGTGAYEQYF. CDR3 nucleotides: TGTGCCTGGAGTGGGACAGGGGCATACGAGCAGTACTTC.

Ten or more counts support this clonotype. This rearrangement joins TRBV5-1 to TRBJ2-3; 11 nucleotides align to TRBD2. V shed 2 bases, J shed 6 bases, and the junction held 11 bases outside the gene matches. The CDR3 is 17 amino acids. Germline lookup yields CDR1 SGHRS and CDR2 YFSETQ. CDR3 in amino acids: CASSFTALAGGRDTQYF. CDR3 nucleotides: TGCGCCAGCAGCTTCACAGCGCTAGCGGGGGGCAGGGATACGCAGTATTTT.

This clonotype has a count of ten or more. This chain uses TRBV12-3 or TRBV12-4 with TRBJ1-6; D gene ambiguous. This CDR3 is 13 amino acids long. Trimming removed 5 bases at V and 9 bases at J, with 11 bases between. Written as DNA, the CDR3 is TGTGCCAGCAGTCCCCAGACGGGTTCACCCCTCCACTTT. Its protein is CASSPQTGSPLHF.

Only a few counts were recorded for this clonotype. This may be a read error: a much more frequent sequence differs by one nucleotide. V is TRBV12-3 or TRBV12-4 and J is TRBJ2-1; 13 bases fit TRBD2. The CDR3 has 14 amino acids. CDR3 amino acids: CASSWTSGGYERFF. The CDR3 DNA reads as TGTGCCAGCAGTTGGACTAGCGGGGGCTATGAGCGGTTCTTC.

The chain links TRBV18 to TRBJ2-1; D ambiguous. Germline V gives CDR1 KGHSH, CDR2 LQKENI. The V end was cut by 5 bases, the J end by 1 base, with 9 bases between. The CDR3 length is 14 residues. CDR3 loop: CASSADGSYNEQFF. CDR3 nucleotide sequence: TGTGCCAGCTCAGCGGACGGGTCCTACAATGAGCAGTTCTTC.

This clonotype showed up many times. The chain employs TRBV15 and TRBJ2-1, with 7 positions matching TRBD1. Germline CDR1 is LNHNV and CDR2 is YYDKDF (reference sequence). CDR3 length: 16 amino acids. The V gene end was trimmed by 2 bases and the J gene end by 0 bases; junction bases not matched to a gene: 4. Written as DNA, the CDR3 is TGTGCCACCAGCAGACGGACAGGCAGCTCCTACAATGAGCAGTTCTTC. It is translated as CATSRRTGSSYNEQFF.

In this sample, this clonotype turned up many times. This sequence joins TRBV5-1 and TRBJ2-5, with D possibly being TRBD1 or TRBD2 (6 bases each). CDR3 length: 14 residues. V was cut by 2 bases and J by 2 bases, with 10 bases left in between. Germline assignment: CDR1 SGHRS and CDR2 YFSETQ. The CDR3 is CASSFAGTQETQYF. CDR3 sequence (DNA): TGCGCCAGCAGCTTTGCGGGGACACAAGAGACCCAGTACTTC.